Listed below are T cell receptor beta chains from one sample, sequenced in a study of T cell changes during pregnancy in multiple sclerosis. Produced via immunoSEQ multiplex PCR; TCRdb's table is partial and in-frame only. This sample has 35,000 to 45,000 clones, with around 90% found just once. Here the sequenced sample was CD4+ T cells from peripheral blood mononuclear cells, taken after pregnancy. The receptor set was obtained from a female donor with multiple sclerosis, enrolled in a pregnancy study. CDR3s include the opening cysteine and the closing phenylalanine or tryptophan. D genes are given only for firm matches. Only some rows state a clone size, as once, few, many or a class for expanded clones.

J gene	V gene	D gene	clone size	CDR3 length	CDR3 protein	CDR3 DNA
TRBJ2-3	TRBV5-5	TRBD2	.	15	CASSALPSGGDTQYF	TGTGCCAGCAGCGCGCTGCCTAGCGGGGGGGATACGCAGTATTTT
TRBJ2-5	TRBV7-9	.	once	13	CASSLAITLTQYF	TGTGCCAGCAGCTTAGCGATAACTTTGACCCAGTACTTC
TRBJ2-5	TRBV7-3	TRBD2	.	15	CASSIAGGGIETQYF	TGTGCCAGCAGTATAGCGGGGGGAGGGATAGAGACCCAGTACTTC
TRBJ1-2	TRBV28	.	.	12	CASSLNKGGYTF	TGTGCCAGCAGTTTAAATAAGGGGGGCTACACCTTC
TRBJ1-5	TRBV19	TRBD1	once	14	CASSRDRSGQPQHF	TGTGCCAGTAGTCGGGACAGGTCAGGGCAGCCCCAGCATTTT
TRBJ2-1	TRBV19	TRBD1	.	16	CASSSWTGGSYNEQFF	TGTGCCAGTAGTTCCTGGACAGGTGGGTCCTACAATGAGCAGTTCTTC
TRBJ2-1	TRBV7-9	TRBD1	.	15	CASSRGQGTLNEQFF	TGTGCCAGCAGCAGAGGACAGGGAACTTTGAATGAGCAGTTCTTC
TRBJ2-2	TRBV7-2	TRBD2	.	15	CASRRGGGATGELFF	TGTGCCAGCAGACGTGGCGGGGGGGCCACCGGGGAGCTGTTTTTT
TRBJ2-7	TRBV4-1	.	.	13	CASSQVARSEQYF	TGCGCCAGCAGCCAAGTTGCCCGGAGCGAGCAGTACTTC
TRBJ2-1	TRBV30	.	.	14	CAWSVGGVHNEQFF	TGTGCCTGGAGTGTGGGCGGGGTCCACAATGAGCAGTTCTTC
TRBJ1-1	TRBV2	.	.	15	CASSVPRAANTEAFF	TGTGCCAGCAGTGTCCCGCGGGCGGCGAACACTGAAGCTTTCTTT
TRBJ1-1	TRBV2	.	.	10	CASRGTEAFF	TGTGCCAGCCGGGGGACTGAAGCTTTCTTT
TRBJ1-4	TRBV7-9	TRBD1	.	14	CASSSTGGFEKLFF	TGTGCCAGCAGCTCGACAGGGGGCTTTGAAAAACTGTTTTTT
TRBJ1-4	TRBV4-1	.	.	15	CASSQVREGKEKLFF	TGCGCCAGCAGCCAAGTGAGGGAGGGTAAAGAAAAACTGTTTTTT
TRBJ2-3	TRBV19	TRBD2	few	17	CARDPPGSGGLTDTQYF	TGTGCCAGAGATCCCCCCGGTAGCGGGGGGCTCACAGATACGCAGTATTTT
TRBJ2-5	TRBV7-6	TRBD1	once	14	CASSSGQSAETQYF	TGTGCCAGCAGCTCGGGACAGTCCGCAGAGACCCAGTACTTC
TRBJ1-1	TRBV6-5	.	.	14	CASRVADLRTEAFF	TGTGCCAGCAGGGTGGCGGATCTACGGACTGAAGCTTTCTTT
TRBJ1-1	TRBV7-9	.	.	15	CASSPTGGQESEAFF	TGTGCCAGCAGCCCGACAGGCGGGCAGGAGTCTGAAGCTTTCTTT
TRBJ1-5	TRBV7-9	.	.	13	CASSLAVGYPQHF	TGTGCCAGCAGCTTAGCGGTCGGGTATCCCCAGCATTTT
TRBJ2-2	TRBV5-6	.	.	13	CASRPGQYGELFF	TGTGCCAGCAGGCCCGGACAGTATGGGGAGCTGTTTTTT
TRBJ2-7	TRBV6-1	.	.	11	CAVGRTVEQYF	TGTGCCGTCGGACGGACTGTCGAGCAGTACTTC
TRBJ2-7	TRBV7-6	TRBD1	.	19	CASSLTGQSNWAEAYEQYF	TGTGCCAGCAGCCTGACGGGACAGTCTAATTGGGCCGAGGCCTACGAGCAGTACTTC
TRBJ2-1	TRBV18	TRBD2	once	15	CASSPRGGTYNEQFF	TGTGCCAGCTCACCACGGGGGGGGACCTACAATGAGCAGTTCTTC
TRBJ1-4	TRBV19	.	once	14	CASSSPGVREKLFF	TGTGCCAGTAGTAGCCCGGGGGTACGGGAAAAACTGTTTTTT
TRBJ2-1	TRBV19	TRBD2	.	14	CATRTSGGRGEQFF	TGTGCCACCAGGACTAGCGGGGGCCGGGGTGAGCAGTTCTTC
TRBJ2-1	TRBV6-1	.	.	12	CASSPQDNEQFF	TGTGCCAGCAGCCCCCAGGACAATGAGCAGTTCTTC
TRBJ2-2	TRBV9	.	.	15	CASGRDRWSTGELFF	TGTGCCAGCGGAAGAGACAGGTGGAGCACCGGGGAGCTGTTTTTT
TRBJ1-3	TRBV7-6	.	few	17	CASSSPGVAWGGNTIYF	TGTGCCAGCAGCTCACCCGGGGTGGCTTGGGGTGGAAACACCATATATTTT
TRBJ2-7	TRBV9	TRBD2	.	15	CASSVLAGGGYEQYF	TGTGCCAGCAGCGTACTAGCGGGGGGCGGCTACGAGCAGTACTTC
TRBJ2-3	TRBV7-3	TRBD2	.	14	CASSLGGVTDTQYF	TGTGCCAGCAGCTTGGGGGGGGTTACAGATACGCAGTATTTT
TRBJ1-4	TRBV5-1	.	.	14	CASSLDTYNEKLFF	TGCGCCAGCAGCTTGGACACATATAATGAAAAACTGTTTTTT
TRBJ2-7	TRBV19	.	.	13	CASSISGFYEQYF	TGTGCCAGTAGTATATCCGGGTTCTACGAGCAGTACTTC
TRBJ1-3	TRBV10-3	.	few	16	CAISDSRGKTGNTIYF	TGTGCCATCAGTGATAGTAGAGGAAAAACTGGAAACACCATATATTTT
TRBJ2-1	TRBV30	TRBD2	.	15	CAWSVTSGGANEQFF	TGTGCCTGGAGTGTGACTAGCGGGGGGGCCAATGAGCAGTTCTTC
TRBJ1-1	TRBV5-1	TRBD1	.	14	CASSFRDSNTEAFF	TGCGCCAGCAGCTTCCGGGACAGCAATACTGAAGCTTTCTTT
TRBJ2-1	TRBV30	.	.	13	CAWSVTSGPKQFF	TGTGCCTGGAGTGTCACCTCAGGCCCTAAGCAGTTCTTC
TRBJ1-2	TRBV6-6	TRBD1	.	15	CASSYRDRRVYGYTF	TGTGCCAGCAGTTACCGGGACAGGAGAGTCTATGGCTACACCTTC
TRBJ2-7	TRBV7-2	TRBD2	.	15	CASSLAIGWGGEQYF	TGTGCCAGCAGCTTAGCGATCGGGTGGGGGGGCGAGCAGTACTTC
TRBJ1-2	TRBV4-3	.	.	13	CVSSQGPGYGYTF	TGCGTCAGCAGCCAAGGTCCGGGGTATGGCTACACCTTC
TRBJ1-5	TRBV7-2	.	.	17	CASSSQVWEGVGQPQHF	TGTGCCAGCAGCTCCCAAGTGTGGGAGGGAGTCGGTCAGCCCCAGCATTTT
TRBJ2-1	TRBV12-5	TRBD2	.	18	CASGLGAGVRGGSYEQFF	TGTGCTAGTGGTTTGGGGGCTGGGGTACGGGGGGGCTCCTATGAGCAGTTCTTC
TRBJ2-3	TRBV5-1	.	.	17	CASSLAALGYGTDTQYF	TGCGCCAGCAGCTTGGCCGCTTTGGGCTATGGCACAGATACGCAGTATTTT
TRBJ2-7	TRBV7-3	.	.	13	CASSAGPKGEQYF	TGTGCCAGCAGCGCAGGGCCAAAGGGGGAGCAGTACTTC
TRBJ2-2	TRBV5-1	TRBD1	.	15	CASSFGQGEGGELFF	TGCGCCAGCAGCTTTGGACAGGGGGAAGGCGGGGAGCTGTTTTTT
TRBJ2-5	TRBV5-1	.	.	17	CASSLVPGPGNQETQYF	TGCGCCAGCAGCTTGGTCCCAGGGCCGGGTAACCAAGAGACCCAGTACTTC
TRBJ2-4	TRBV19	.	few	14	CASSKGDTQNIQYF	TGTGCCAGTAGTAAGGGAGACACACAAAACATTCAGTACTTC
TRBJ2-2	TRBV5-1	TRBD1	.	16	CASSRQDRGAPGELFF	TGCGCCAGCAGCCGCCAGGACAGGGGCGCGCCCGGGGAGCTGTTTTTT
TRBJ2-3	TRBV6-1	TRBD2	.	13	CASLGLATDTQYF	TGTGCCAGCCTTGGACTAGCAACAGATACGCAGTATTTT
TRBJ2-3	TRBV10-1	TRBD2	.	15	CASSAGLAGTDTQYF	TGCGCCAGCAGCGCGGGACTAGCGGGCACAGATACGCAGTATTTT